This passage covers 26 T cell receptor beta chains from one sample sequenced in a study of blood T cell repertoires in COVID-19. Clones were read by immunoSEQ multiplex PCR, and TCRdb kept only the in-frame ones, dropping some. The sample includes approximately 84,000 clones, about 83% of them seen just once. Sequencing was carried out using peripheral blood. These receptors came from a woman aged 80 or older with acute or convalescent COVID-19.

CDR3: CASSLPGQGYEQYF. CDR3 nucleotide sequence: TGTGCCAGCAGTCTCCCGGGACAGGGCTACGAGCAGTACTTC. V and J are TRBV6-6 and TRBJ2-7, with 9 bases identical to TRBD1. J gave up 3 bases and V 5 bases, and 5 bases lay outside the gene matches. The CDR3 consists of 14 residues. Germline V gene lookup returns CDR1 MNHNY and CDR2 SVGAGI (reference sequence).

This clone was found once. The CDR3 reads CASSQDGIRVDGYTF. CDR3 sequence (DNA): TGCGCCAGCAGCCAAGATGGTATCAGGGTCGATGGCTACACCTTC. The chain uses TRBV4-3 and TRBJ1-2; possible D gene TRBD1, 5 bases. Trimming took off 0 bases at V and 6 bases at J, with 14 bases between the two ends. The CDR3 length is 15 residues. CDR1 and CDR2 from the germline V gene are LGHNA and YSLEER.

This clone showed up just once. The chain recombines TRBV20-1 with TRBJ2-1, with 7 bases identical to TRBD2. CDR3 length: 16 residues. Germline lookup yields CDR1 DFQATT and CDR2 SNEGSKA (reference sequence). J lost 7 bases, V lost 3 bases, and 15 bases had no gene match. The CDR3 reads CSASDGPWEGRNEQFF. For the CDR3, the DNA is TGCAGTGCTAGTGATGGACCTTGGGAGGGGAGGAATGAGCAGTTCTTC.

The genes are TRBV6-5 and TRBJ2-1, with 8 bases identical to TRBD2. V lost 8 bases to trimming and J lost 5 bases; unmatched junction nucleotides: 8. This CDR3 region has 14 residues. CDR1 and CDR2 from the germline V gene are MNHEY and SVGAGI. The CDR3 DNA sequence: TGTGCCAGCGGGTTAGCGGGACTGAACAATGAGCAGTTCTTC. It is translated as CASGLAGLNNEQFF.

The chain combines TRBV2 with TRBJ2-1; 7 nucleotides agree with TRBD1. Germline V CDR1 and CDR2: SNHLY, FYNNEI. The CDR3 extends over 14 amino acids. Trimming took 2 bases from V and 9 from J; bases not matched to a gene: 7. The CDR3 here is CASSESEGAVEQFF. In DNA form, the CDR3 reads TGTGCCAGCAGTGAAAGTGAGGGGGCTGTTGAGCAGTTCTTC.

The chain joins TRBV6-5 to TRBJ1-1; D might be TRBD1 (6 bases). Looked up from germline, CDR1 is MNHEY and CDR2 is SVGAGI. The CDR3 is 13 amino acids. The ends were cut back, 8 bases at V and 0 bases at J, with 10 bases in the middle. The CDR3: CASPGHLNTEAFF. CDR3 DNA sequence: TGTGCCAGCCCGGGACACCTGAACACTGAAGCTTTCTTT.

The CDR3 here is CASSLEGWAGSQYF. The CDR3 DNA reads TGTGCCAGCAGCTTAGAAGGTTGGGCGGGAAGTCAGTACTTC. The V call is TRBV7-8, the J call TRBJ2-7; D is possibly TRBD2 (6 bases). Germline loops: CDR1 SGHVS, CDR2 FQNEAQ. This CDR3 contains 14 residues. V shed 1 base and J shed 10 bases, with 17 bases lying between them. The full variable domain, completed using reference TRBV7-8 and TRBJ2-7, is GAGVSQSPRYKVAKRGQDVALRCDPISGHVSLFWYQQALGQGPEFLTYFQNEAQLDKSGLPSDRFFAERPEGSVSTLKIQRTQQEDSAVYLCASSLEGWAGSQYFGPGTRLTVT.

The rearrangement uses TRBV5-5 and TRBJ2-7; D gene unclear. Trimming took off 2 bases at V and 0 bases at J, with 9 bases between the two ends. The CDR3 extends over 14 amino acids. CDR1 and CDR2 from the germline V gene are SGHKS and YYEKEE (reference sequence). CDR3 in amino acids: CASSFIGSSYEQYF. CDR3 coding DNA: TGTGCCAGCAGCTTTATCGGTAGCTCCTACGAGCAGTACTTC.

This rearrangement joins TRBV6-5 to TRBJ2-7; a possible D gene is TRBD1 (7 bases). The CDR3 runs to 15 residues. V lost 6 bases to trimming and J lost 0 bases, with 15 bases between them. CDR1 is MNHEY, CDR2 SVGAGI, per germline. The CDR3 sequence: CASSRSGGSSYEQYF. The CDR3 nucleotides are TGTGCCAGCAGCCGCTCAGGGGGGAGCTCCTACGAGCAGTACTTC.

The V and J genes are TRBV14 and TRBJ2-1; the D is unclear. Germline V gene sequence: CDR1 SGHDN, CDR2 FVKESK. V shed 4 bases and J shed 4 bases, with 5 bases lying between them. The CDR3 is 12 residues long. CDR3 sequence (DNA): TGTGCCAGCAGCCCCCAGTACAATGAGCAGTTCTTC. Translating gives CASSPQYNEQFF.

The V call is TRBV7-2, the J call TRBJ2-7; TRBD1 matches 7 bases. The CDR3 is made up of 14 amino acids. Trimming removed 4 bases from V and 1 base from J; junction bases left unmatched: 4. Germline values: CDR1 SGHTA, CDR2 FQGNSA. CDR3 amino acids: CASSSGQASYEQYF. In nucleotides, the CDR3 is TGTGCCAGCAGCTCAGGACAGGCTTCCTACGAGCAGTACTTC. Full variable domain (missing parts from reference TRBV7-2 and TRBJ2-7): GAGVSQSPSNKVTEKGKDVELRCDPISGHTALYWYRQSLGQGLEFLIYFQGNSAPDKSGLPSDRFSAERTGGSVSTLTIQRTQQEDSAVYLCASSSGQASYEQYFGPGTRLTVT.

This clone appeared once. The rearrangement joins TRBV28 to TRBJ1-6, with 8 bases that match TRBD1. V dropped 3 bases and J dropped 8; count of bases not matched to a gene: 15. The germline gives CDR1 MDHEN, CDR2 SYDVKM. The CDR3 spans 18 residues. In DNA, the CDR3 is TGTGCCAGCAGTTTGGGGCAGGGGGCGAGATTATTTTATTCACCCCTCCACTTT. Encoded protein: CASSLGQGARLFYSPLHF.

In this sample, this clone turned up once. In DNA, the CDR3 is TGTGCCAGCAGCCCATGGGAGGGTGGCACCGGGGAGCTGTTTTTT. This encodes CASSPWEGGTGELFF. The rearrangement joins TRBV3-1 (or the pseudogene TRBV3-2) to TRBJ2-2; 7 bases match TRBD2. The germline V gene has CDR1 LGHDT and CDR2 YNNKEL (reference sequence). Germline trimming cut 4 bases from V and 4 bases from J; bases unmatched to any gene: 6. This CDR3 is 15 amino acids long.

This chain connects TRBV28 to TRBJ2-1; possibly TRBD2 for D (5 bases). V gave up 8 bases and J gave up 0 bases, with 11 bases separating them. The CDR3 is made up of 14 amino acids. The germline V gene encodes CDR1 MDHEN and CDR2 SYDVKM. This CDR3 is CASGGPSSYNEQFF. In nucleotides, the CDR3 is TGTGCCAGCGGCGGGCCGAGCTCCTACAATGAGCAGTTCTTC.

The V call is TRBV10-2, the J call TRBJ1-1; 9 positions agree with TRBD1. The CDR3 runs to 14 residues. Unmatched junction bases numbered 4, after V lost 8 bases and J lost 0 bases. Germline CDR1 reads WSHSY; CDR2 reads SAAADI. Here the CDR3 reads CASGGQGLNTEAFF. CDR3 DNA: TGCGCCAGCGGAGGACAGGGGCTGAACACTGAAGCTTTCTTT.

In DNA, the CDR3 is TGTGCCAGTAGTCTGCAGGGGGACGACGAGCAGTACTTC. Amino acid sequence: CASSLQGDDEQYF. The chain couples TRBV19 to TRBJ2-7, with 7 positions matching TRBD1. This CDR3 spans 13 amino acids. Losses at the gene ends were 5 bases for V and 5 bases for J; bases not matched to a gene: 6. CDR1 and CDR2 (germline): LNHDA, SQIVND (reference sequence).

This clone showed up just a few times. This chain connects TRBV24-1 to TRBJ1-4; 12 nucleotides match TRBD1. V dropped 5 bases and J dropped 8; count of bases not matched to a gene: 5. The CDR3 has 15 amino acids. Germline CDR1 and CDR2: KGHDR and SFDVKD. The CDR3 DNA is TGTGCCACCAGTGTTGGGACAGGGGGCGAGGAAAAACTGTTTTTT. This sequence encodes CATSVGTGGEEKLFF.

V usage is TRBV12-5 and J usage is TRBJ1-6, with 7 bases identical to TRBD1. The CDR3 runs to 14 residues. CDR1 and CDR2 from the germline V gene are LGHNT and FRNRAP. The V and J ends lost 4 bases and 9 bases, in that order; junction bases with no gene match: 6. The CDR3 nucleotides are TGTGCTAGTGGTTCTAGGGACAGTATTTCACCCCTCCACTTT. It specifies CASGSRDSISPLHF.

The V gene is TRBV20-1, the J gene TRBJ2-5; D unresolved. This CDR3 comprises 11 residues. Germline V gene sequence: CDR1 DFQATT, CDR2 SNEGSKA (reference sequence). CDR3 bases: TGCGGCTTACGGGTCCTAGAGACCCAGTACTTC. Translating gives CGLRVLETQYF.

This rearrangement joins TRBV6-5 to TRBJ1-6; tentatively, D is TRBD1 (6 bases). The CDR3 contains 12 residues. Germline values: CDR1 MNHEY, CDR2 SVGAGI. V was trimmed by 5 bases and J by 10 bases, leaving 9 bases between them. CDR3 DNA sequence: TGTGCCAGCAGTCACAGGGAATCACCCCTCCACTTT. This sequence encodes CASSHRESPLHF.

This chain links TRBV14 with TRBJ2-5, with a weak D call TRBD1 (6 bases). Germline V gives CDR1 SGHDN, CDR2 FVKESK. V lost 5 bases and J lost 4, with 14 bases in between. This CDR3 is 14 amino acids long. DNA for the CDR3: TGTGCCAGCAGCATCGCCGGGACAAGAGAGACCCAGTACTTC. Its translation is CASSIAGTRETQYF.

This clone was observed a handful of times. The V call is TRBV6-5, the J call TRBJ1-2; no firm D call. Germline V gene lookup returns CDR1 MNHEY and CDR2 SVGAGI. This CDR3 spans 13 amino acids. Trimming stripped 4 bases from V and 4 bases from J, with 10 bases between. CDR3 sequence: CASSSPDFYGYTF. CDR3 coding DNA: TGTGCCAGCAGTTCCCCGGACTTCTATGGCTACACCTTC.

The genes are TRBV5-4 and TRBJ2-7; 11 bases line up with TRBD1. CDR3 length equals 18 residues. The V gene end was trimmed by 2 bases and the J gene end by 1 base; junction bases not matched to a gene: 11. Looked up from germline, CDR1 is SGHNT and CDR2 is YYREEE (reference sequence). DNA for the CDR3: TGTGCCAGCAGCTTAGCTTGGACAGGGGGCGCCGAGTCCTACGAGCAGTACTTC. Its translation is CASSLAWTGGAESYEQYF. The complete variable domain, with remaining parts taken from reference TRBV5-4 and TRBJ2-7, reads ETGVTQSPTHLIKTRGQQVTLRCSSQSGHNTVSWYQQALGQGPQFIFQYYREEENGRGNFPPRFSGLQFPNYSSELNVNALELDDSALYLCASSLAWTGGAESYEQYFGPGTRLTVT.

This clone showed up just once. In DNA, the CDR3 is TGTGCCAGCAGCACGGGACTAGCGGCAACCTACGAGCAGTACTTC. This sequence encodes CASSTGLAATYEQYF. The rearrangement uses TRBV5-6 and TRBJ2-7, with TRBD2 matching 11 bases. The ends lost 4 bases at V and 2 bases at J; junction bases unmatched: 5. The CDR3 spans 15 residues. Germline CDR1 SGHDT, CDR2 YYEEEE.

V gene TRBV5-1 combines with J gene TRBJ1-2; unclear D gene. V dropped 0 bases and J dropped 8 bases, with 11 bases sitting between them. Per germline, CDR1 SGHRS and CDR2 YFSETQ. The CDR3 length is 13 residues. The CDR3 loop is CASSLAGIVGYTF. The CDR3 coding sequence is TGCGCCAGCAGCTTGGCCGGGATAGTAGGCTACACCTTC.

This clone was detected once. The rearrangement joins TRBV4-1 to TRBJ2-7; D might be TRBD1 (6 bases). The germline V gene has CDR1 MGHRA and CDR2 YSYEKL. There are 16 residues in the CDR3. V lost 1 base and J lost 4, with 17 bases in between. CDR3 amino acids: CASSQGRTVPSYEQYF. CDR3 coding DNA: TGCGCCAGCAGCCAAGGAAGGACAGTGCCATCTTACGAGCAGTACTTC.